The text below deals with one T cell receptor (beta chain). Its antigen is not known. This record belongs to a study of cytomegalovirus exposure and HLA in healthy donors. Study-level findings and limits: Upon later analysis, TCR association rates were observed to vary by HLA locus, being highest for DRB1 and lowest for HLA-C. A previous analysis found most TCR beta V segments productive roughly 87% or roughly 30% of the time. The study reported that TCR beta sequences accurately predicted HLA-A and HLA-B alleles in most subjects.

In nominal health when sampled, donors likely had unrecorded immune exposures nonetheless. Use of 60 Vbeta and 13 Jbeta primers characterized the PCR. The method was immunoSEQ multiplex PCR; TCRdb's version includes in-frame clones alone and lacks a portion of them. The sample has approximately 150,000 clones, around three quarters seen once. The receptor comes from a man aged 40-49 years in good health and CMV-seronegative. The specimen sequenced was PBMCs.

The CDR3 reads CASSLEGGQPYEQYF. CDR3 sequence (DNA): TGTGCCAGCAGTCTAGAGGGGGGGCAGCCCTACGAGCAGTACTTC. The rearrangement uses TRBV6-5 and TRBJ2-7; tentative D call: TRBD2 (7 bases). CDR3 size: 15 residues. Germline CDR1 is MNHEY and CDR2 is SVGAGI. With 5 bases removed from V and 2 bases from J, the gap between germline ends came to 16 bases.